A selection of T cell receptor beta chains follows, all from one sample in a study of blood T cell repertoires in COVID-19. Some clones are missing from TCRdb's copy, which holds only in-frame ones; the method was immunoSEQ multiplex PCR. The table shows roughly 200,000 clones, with around 80% occurring only once. Sequencing used peripheral blood. These receptors originate from a woman over 75 with active or convalescent COVID-19. CDR3s include the opening cysteine and the closing phenylalanine or tryptophan. The order of the fields is V gene, D gene, CDR3 length, J gene, clone size, CDR3 DNA, CDR3 protein. The D gene is left open where the match is weak. A row's size may be missing; if present it is once, few, many or a size class.

V gene: TRBV7-2; D gene: TRBD2; CDR3 length: 17; J gene: TRBJ2-5; clone size: .; CDR3 DNA: TGTGCCAGCAGCTTATTGGGCGGGAGACTATTACAAGAGACCCAGTACTTC; CDR3 protein: CASSLLGGRLLQETQYF
V gene: TRBV4-1; D gene: TRBD1; CDR3 length: 15; J gene: TRBJ2-1; clone size: .; CDR3 DNA: TGCGCCAGCAGCCAAGTCGGGACAGCCTACAATGAGCAGTTCTTC; CDR3 protein: CASSQVGTAYNEQFF
V gene: TRBV18; D gene: TRBD2; CDR3 length: 17; J gene: TRBJ2-7; clone size: .; CDR3 DNA: TGTGCCAGCTCACCAAGGAGTAGCGGGGCAACAAACTACGAGCAGTACTTC; CDR3 protein: CASSPRSSGATNYEQYF
V gene: TRBV11-3; D gene: .; CDR3 length: 13; J gene: TRBJ1-1; clone size: .; CDR3 DNA: TGTGCCAGCAGCTCCCAGGGTTCTTCTGAAGCTTTCTTT; CDR3 protein: CASSSQGSSEAFF
V gene: TRBV10-3; D gene: .; CDR3 length: 15; J gene: TRBJ1-2; clone size: .; CDR3 DNA: TGTGCCATCAGTGGGGGGGGATCGCGGAATTATGGCTACACCTTC; CDR3 protein: CAISGGGSRNYGYTF
V gene: TRBV12-3/TRBV12-4; D gene: TRBD1; CDR3 length: 13; J gene: TRBJ1-1; clone size: few; CDR3 DNA: TGTGCCAGCAGTCAGGGGGCGCGCACTGAAGCTTTCTTT; CDR3 protein: CASSQGARTEAFF
V gene: TRBV2; D gene: .; CDR3 length: 12; J gene: TRBJ2-2; clone size: .; CDR3 DNA: TGTGCCACTACTCCTGACACCGGGGAGCTGTTTTTT; CDR3 protein: CATTPDTGELFF
V gene: TRBV7-9; D gene: .; CDR3 length: 13; J gene: TRBJ1-2; clone size: .; CDR3 DNA: TGTGCCAGCAGACAATTCATTAACTATGGCTACACCTTC; CDR3 protein: CASRQFINYGYTF
V gene: TRBV5-4; D gene: .; CDR3 length: 14; J gene: TRBJ2-3; clone size: .; CDR3 DNA: TGTGCCAGCAGCCCTGTCCCCTACACAGATACGCAGTATTTT; CDR3 protein: CASSPVPYTDTQYF
V gene: TRBV7-3; D gene: .; CDR3 length: 13; J gene: TRBJ2-2; clone size: .; CDR3 DNA: TGTGCCAGCAGCGTACTGAACACCGGGGAGCTGTTTTTT; CDR3 protein: CASSVLNTGELFF
V gene: TRBV7-9; D gene: .; CDR3 length: 15; J gene: TRBJ1-4; clone size: .; CDR3 DNA: TGTGCCAGCAGCTTAGGGGAGAGTCAAAATGAAAAACTGTTTTTT; CDR3 protein: CASSLGESQNEKLFF
V gene: TRBV5-6; D gene: .; CDR3 length: 13; J gene: TRBJ2-1; clone size: .; CDR3 DNA: TGTGCCAGCACCCCGGCAGGGTACAATGAGCAGTTCTTC; CDR3 protein: CASTPAGYNEQFF
V gene: TRBV23-1; D gene: TRBD1; CDR3 length: 18; J gene: TRBJ1-5; clone size: .; CDR3 DNA: TGCGCCAGCAGTCAAAGGGACAGGGGGCGCATCGGCAATCAGCCCCAGCATTTT; CDR3 protein: CASSQRDRGRIGNQPQHF
V gene: TRBV4-2; D gene: .; CDR3 length: 15; J gene: TRBJ1-2; clone size: .; CDR3 DNA: TGTGCCAGCAGCCAAGGGAGACAGACCGACTATGGCTACACCTTC; CDR3 protein: CASSQGRQTDYGYTF
V gene: TRBV5-4; D gene: TRBD1; CDR3 length: 15; J gene: TRBJ2-1; clone size: few; CDR3 DNA: TGTGCCAGCAGCGTGGGACAGGGACCCTACAATGAGCAGTTCTTC; CDR3 protein: CASSVGQGPYNEQFF
V gene: TRBV6-6; D gene: .; CDR3 length: 15; J gene: TRBJ1-2; clone size: .; CDR3 DNA: TGTGCCAGCAGTTTTGGCCGTCAAGGGGACTATGGCTACACCTTC; CDR3 protein: CASSFGRQGDYGYTF
V gene: TRBV7-8; D gene: .; CDR3 length: 14; J gene: TRBJ2-7; clone size: .; CDR3 DNA: TGTGCCAGCAGCTCTCGGGACATCCACTACGAGCAGTACTTC; CDR3 protein: CASSSRDIHYEQYF
V gene: TRBV10-1; D gene: .; CDR3 length: 13; J gene: TRBJ1-1; clone size: .; CDR3 DNA: TGCGCCAGCAGTGACAGGGGCGGCACTGAAGCTTTCTTT; CDR3 protein: CASSDRGGTEAFF
V gene: TRBV14; D gene: TRBD1; CDR3 length: 17; J gene: TRBJ1-2; clone size: .; CDR3 DNA: TGTGCCAGCAGCCAAGTTCCGGACAGGGGGGGCCGATACGGCTACACCTTC; CDR3 protein: CASSQVPDRGGRYGYTF
V gene: TRBV6-6; D gene: .; CDR3 length: 16; J gene: TRBJ1-5; clone size: .; CDR3 DNA: TGTGCCAGCAGTTACGCTTTTCGGACAACCAATCAGCCCCAGCATTTT; CDR3 protein: CASSYAFRTTNQPQHF
V gene: TRBV14; D gene: .; CDR3 length: 17; J gene: TRBJ1-3; clone size: .; CDR3 DNA: TGTGCCAGCAGCTTCCTCCCCTCCAGGGCGACTGGAAACACCATATATTTT; CDR3 protein: CASSFLPSRATGNTIYF
V gene: TRBV6-5; D gene: TRBD1; CDR3 length: 14; J gene: TRBJ2-5; clone size: .; CDR3 DNA: TGTGCCAGCAGTATCAGGGGGCAGACAGAGACCCAGTACTTC; CDR3 protein: CASSIRGQTETQYF